One and the same sample provided the 9 T cell receptor beta chains below, sequenced in a study of shared clonotypes between healthy human individuals. Data came from immunoSEQ multiplex PCR; TCRdb stores just in-frame clones and leaves some out. The sample contains roughly 640,000 clones, approximately 79% of which appear only once. The sample taken for sequencing was memory CD4+ T cells sorted from blood. Subset of the sample: CD45RA-negative fraction. The receptor set was obtained from a woman in her 30s in good health.

In its sample, this clone was seen a few times. For the CDR3, the DNA is TGTGCCAGCAGTGGCTCCCCGGGGGGAGGCTACACCTTC. Protein: CASSGSPGGGYTF. The chain couples TRBV2 to TRBJ1-2; possibly TRBD1 for D (5 bases). V lost 4 bases and J 8 bases, leaving 14 bases between the germline ends. The CDR3 loop spans 13 amino acids. From germline, CDR1 is SNHLY and CDR2 FYNNEI.

The V call is TRBV28, the J call TRBJ1-5, with 7 bases fitting TRBD1. V lost 4 bases and J lost 7; bases outside the gene matches: 7. The CDR3 is made up of 14 amino acids. Per germline, CDR1 MDHEN and CDR2 SYDVKM. The CDR3 region is CASSSGTVSQPQHF. DNA for the CDR3: TGTGCCAGCAGTTCCGGGACAGTCAGCCAGCCCCAGCATTTT.

The rearrangement uses TRBV6-1 and TRBJ1-2; the D gene is possibly TRBD1 (6 bases). Trimming removed 5 bases from V and 6 bases from J, with 16 bases in between. This CDR3 region has 14 residues. Germline CDR1 is MNHNS and CDR2 is SASEGT. This CDR3 reads CASSSPARGNGYTF. The CDR3 bases are TGTGCCAGCAGTTCCCCGGCGAGGGGGAATGGCTACACCTTC.

The rearrangement joins TRBV7-8 to TRBJ1-5, with D hard to call. This CDR3 contains 16 residues. Trimming took 1 base from V and 0 from J, leaving 10 bases between them. CDR1 is SGHVS and CDR2 is FQNEAQ in the germline V gene. The CDR3 nucleotides are TGTGCCAGCAGCTTAGTAGGCCCTTATAGCAATCAGCCCCAGCATTTT. It translates to CASSLVGPYSNQPQHF.

The V gene is TRBV6-5, the J gene TRBJ2-1, with 13 nucleotides matching TRBD2. Germline CDR1 MNHEY, CDR2 SVGAGI. The CDR3 sequence is 15 residues long. The V segment lost 2 bases and the J segment 10 bases; nucleotides outside the gene matches: 5. The CDR3 DNA reads as TGTGCCAGCAGTTACCGGACTAGCGGGAGTGACGAGCAGTTCTTC. This codes for CASSYRTSGSDEQFF.

The chain uses TRBV19 and TRBJ1-3; D is ambiguous. From germline, CDR1 is LNHDA and CDR2 SQIVND (reference sequence). The germline V and J ends were trimmed by 7 bases and 0 bases, with 10 bases remaining between them. This CDR3 is 14 amino acids long. The chain's CDR3 is CASMWGTSGNTIYF. CDR3 DNA: TGTGCCAGTATGTGGGGAACCTCTGGAAACACCATATATTTT.

This clone occurred many times. Within the sample, other DNA sequences also encode this same CDR3. The rearrangement joins TRBV11-2 to TRBJ1-2; 7 nucleotides line up with TRBD1. V lost 3 bases and J lost 3; bases outside the gene matches: 4. The CDR3 is 14 amino acids. CDR1 and CDR2 (germline): SGHAT, FQNNGV. CDR3 DNA sequence: TGTGCCAGCAGCTTGAGCCAGGGGGACTATGGCTACACCTTC. The encoded protein is CASSLSQGDYGYTF.

Ten or more counts support this clone. The J gene is TRBJ2-3, the V gene TRBV11-2; 7 nucleotides match TRBD2. Losses at the gene ends were 3 bases for V and 5 bases for J; bases not matched to a gene: 5. Germline V gives CDR1 SGHAT, CDR2 FQNNGV. The CDR3 is 14 amino acids. CDR3 sequence (DNA): TGTGCCAGCAGCTTCTTAGCGGGTAAAGATACGCAGTATTTT. Translation gives CASSFLAGKDTQYF. Drawing the rest from reference TRBV11-2 and TRBJ2-3, the complete variable domain is EAGVAQSPRYKIIEKRQSVAFWCNPISGHATLYWYQQILGQGPKLLIQFQNNGVVDDSQLPKDRFSAERLKGVDSTLKIQPAKLEDSAVYLCASSFLAGKDTQYFGPGTRLTVL.

This clone was seen only a few times. The V call is TRBV5-1, the J call TRBJ2-7; D is undetermined. The V gene's germline CDR1 is SGHRS and CDR2 YFSETQ. V was cut by 1 base and J by 2 bases, with 7 bases left in between. CDR3 length: 13 amino acids. The CDR3 nucleotides read TGCGCCAGCAGCTTGAACACAGCCTACGAGCAGTACTTC. Protein product: CASSLNTAYEQYF.